This TCR beta chain was observed in a study of blood T cell repertoires in COVID-19. Profiling relied on immunoSEQ multiplex PCR, and the TCRdb table lists in-frame clones only, not all of them. The repertoire holds some 110,000 clones, roughly 72% seen once, with 4.5% to 6% in the top ten. The CDR3 is made up of 14 amino acids. Germline CDR1 and CDR2: SGHVS and FNYEAQ. Deletions cut 2 bases from V and 2 bases from J, with 9 bases between. This receptor was identified in a man older than 75 with COVID-19, enrolled during active disease. This rearrangement joins TRBV7-6 to TRBJ2-5; tentative D call: TRBD2 (5 bases). The specimen was peripheral blood. The DNA for the CDR3 is TGTGCCAGCAGCTTACAAGCGGCTCAAGAGACCCAGTACTTC. As protein: CASSLQAAQETQYF.